This TCR beta chain appears in the sequencing data of a study of OX40 agonist ivuxolimab in advanced cancers. Assay: immunoSEQ multiplex PCR; the TCRdb copy retains only in-frame clones and omits some. This table has 85,000 to 100,000 clones, roughly 93% appearing once. V lost 1 base and J 4 bases, leaving 11 bases between the germline ends. CDR1 is SGHRS and CDR2 is YFSETQ in the germline V gene. The CDR3 loop spans 14 amino acids. The material sequenced was CD4+ or CD8+ T cells sorted from blood, taken in a trial of the OX40 agonist ivuxolimab. The chain is built from TRBV5-1 and TRBJ1-2; tentatively, D is TRBD1 (5 bases). The clonotype comes from an adult with an advanced solid tumor such as melanoma, head and neck, liver or kidney cancer. The CDR3: CASSLSPGPYGYTF. DNA for the CDR3: TGCGCCAGCAGCTTGAGCCCGGGACCCTATGGCTACACCTTC. The entire variable domain, with the rest obtained from reference TRBV5-1 and TRBJ1-2, is as follows: KAGVTQTPRYLIKTRGQQVTLSCSPISGHRSVSWYQQTPGQGLQFLFEYFSETQRNKGNFPGRFSGRQFSNSRSEMNVSTLELGDSALYLCASSLSPGPYGYTFGSGTRLTVV.